These T cell receptor beta chains were read from a single sample in a study of vaccination effects on CD4 cells after COVID-19. Profiled with immunoSEQ multiplex PCR; TCRdb holds only in-frame clones, not every one. This table has 43,000 or so clones, around 70% appearing once. Which antigens these TCRs recognize remains unknown. The sample here was CD4+ T cells from PBMCs cultured without peptide, taken after COVID-19 vaccination. Receptors originate from a human donor who received a COVID-19 vaccine. The CDR3 runs from the conserved cysteine through the conserved F or W. A D gene is named only where the DNA matches it firmly. Not every row has a clone size; where given, it reads once, few, many or a size class.

>TRBJ2-3|TRBV3-1/TRBV3-2|TRBD2|NA
CASSHRGTSGRRDTQYF
TGTGCCAGCAGCCACAGAGGGACTAGCGGGAGGCGCGATACGCAGTATTTT
>TRBJ2-2|TRBV9|TRBD1|NA
CASSGPRGQSNTGELFF
TGTGCCAGCAGCGGACCCCGGGGACAGAGTAACACCGGGGAGCTGTTTTTT
>TRBJ2-1|TRBV11-2|NA|NA
CASSLDLGREQFF
TGTGCCAGCAGCTTAGATTTGGGACGGGAGCAGTTCTTC
>TRBJ1-3|TRBV15|NA|NA
CATSRGGASGNTIYF
TGTGCCACCAGCAGAGGCGGGGCCTCTGGAAACACCATATATTTT
>TRBJ2-3|TRBV12-3/TRBV12-4|NA|NA
CASSLNRDTQYF
TGTGCCAGCAGTTTAAACAGAGATACGCAGTATTTT
>TRBJ1-2|TRBV9|NA|NA
CASSVDQNYGYTF
TGTGCCAGCAGCGTAGACCAGAACTATGGCTACACCTTC
>TRBJ2-7|TRBV2|NA|NA
CASSELGDYEQYF
TGTGCCAGCAGTGAGCTAGGGGACTACGAGCAGTACTTC
>TRBJ2-3|TRBV30|NA|once
CAWGRRIRDTQYF
TGTGCCTGGGGACGCCGCATCCGCGATACGCAGTATTTT
>TRBJ2-5|TRBV6-6|NA|NA
CASSYRETQYF
TGTGCCAGCAGTTACCGAGAGACCCAGTACTTC
>TRBJ1-1|TRBV5-1|NA|NA
CASSLAQTNTEAFF
TGCGCCAGCAGCTTGGCACAGACGAACACTGAAGCTTTCTTT
>TRBJ2-2|TRBV19|TRBD1|NA
CASSIGQGTNTGELFF
TGTGCCAGTAGTATAGGACAGGGGACGAACACCGGGGAGCTGTTTTTT
>TRBJ2-7|TRBV4-1|TRBD1|NA
CASSTGQGGREQYF
TGCGCCAGCAGCACGGGACAGGGGGGACGCGAGCAGTACTTC
>TRBJ2-5|TRBV7-9|NA|NA
CASSRYQGGRQETQYF
TGTGCCAGCAGCCGGTATCAAGGGGGGAGGCAAGAGACCCAGTACTTC
>TRBJ2-3|TRBV19|NA|NA
CASSINGRLTDTQYF
TGTGCCAGTAGTATAAACGGCAGACTCACAGATACGCAGTATTTT
>TRBJ2-7|TRBV5-1|TRBD2|NA
CASSTSGGPYEQYF
TGCGCCAGCAGCACTAGCGGGGGGCCCTACGAGCAGTACTTC
>TRBJ1-4|TRBV28|NA|NA
CASSGASSSNEKLFF
TGTGCCAGCTCAGGGGCCAGCTCCTCTAATGAAAAACTGTTTTTT
>TRBJ2-2|TRBV10-3|TRBD1|NA
CAIRETGSDTGELFF
TGTGCCATCAGAGAGACAGGGTCGGACACCGGGGAGCTGTTTTTT
>TRBJ1-1|TRBV29-1|NA|NA
CSVDRQNTEAFF
TGCAGCGTTGACAGGCAGAACACTGAAGCTTTCTTT
>TRBJ1-5|TRBV30|NA|NA
CAWNPPGRRNQPQHF
TGTGCCTGGAACCCCCCCGGCAGACGCAATCAGCCCCAGCATTTT
>TRBJ2-5|TRBV6-6|NA|NA
CASSRPGTRKQETQYF
TGTGCCAGCAGTCGACCCGGGACTCGAAAACAAGAGACCCAGTACTTC
>TRBJ2-3|TRBV11-2|NA|NA
CASSLVAGVDTQYF
TGTGCCAGCAGCTTAGTGGCCGGGGTAGATACGCAGTATTTT
>TRBJ1-4|TRBV11-2|NA|NA
CASRKGSDNEKLFF
TGTGCCAGCCGGAAAGGCAGCGATAATGAAAAACTGTTTTTT
>TRBJ2-1|TRBV24-1|NA|NA
CATSGGLQQFF
TGTGCCACCAGTGGCGGGCTTCAGCAGTTCTTC
>TRBJ1-6|TRBV3-1/TRBV3-2|NA|once
CASSQGEGHSPLHF
TGTGCCAGCAGCCAGGGTGAGGGCCATTCACCCCTCCACTTT
>TRBJ2-5|TRBV2|NA|NA
CASRKEGGVQETQYF
TGTGCCAGCAGAAAGGAGGGGGGCGTCCAAGAGACCCAGTACTTC
>TRBJ2-1|TRBV27|TRBD2|NA
CASSLRTSGTTYNEQFF
TGTGCCAGCAGTTTACGAACTAGCGGGACTACTTACAATGAGCAGTTCTTC
>TRBJ2-7|TRBV2|NA|once
CASSEDDRIIDEQYF
TGTGCCAGCAGTGAGGACGACAGGATTATCGACGAGCAGTACTTC
>TRBJ1-2|TRBV25-1|TRBD1|NA
CASSAGGTGDNYGYTF
TGTGCCAGCAGTGCCGGAGGGACAGGTGATAACTATGGCTACACCTTC
>TRBJ1-4|TRBV6-5|NA|NA
CASSYSSEGKLFF
TGTGCCAGCAGTTACTCGTCCGAGGGGAAACTGTTTTTT
>TRBJ2-2|TRBV9|TRBD2|few
CASSVGLATTGELFF
TGTGCCAGCAGCGTAGGACTAGCGACCACCGGGGAGCTGTTTTTT